This T cell receptor (beta chain) was observed in a study of T cell repertoires in cytomegalovirus infection. A single record per CDR3 protein comes from TCRdb applying MiXCR to the reads. The sample has about 310,000 distinct CDR3 sequences, more than 20% seen once. A note on this clonotype: What it recognizes is unknown.

Germline loops: CDR1 SGHKS, CDR2 YYEKEE (reference sequence). The CDR3 extends over 15 amino acids. Trimming took 0 bases from V and 3 from J, leaving 7 bases between them. Specimen: cultured PBMCs, collected from culture after CMV antigen stimulation. This clonotype originated in a human donor in good health (CMV status not recorded). Some clones in this sample may be carry-over from other donors' samples. This rearrangement joins TRBV5-5 to TRBJ2-6; no clear D gene. The CDR3 sequence is CASSLDLVGANVLTF. The CDR3 DNA is TGTGCCAGCAGCTTGGACTTAGTTGGGGCCAACGTCCTGACTTTC. The full variable domain, completed using reference TRBV5-5 and TRBJ2-6, is DAGVTQSPTHLIKTRGQQVTLRCSPISGHKSVSWYQQVLGQGPQFIFQYYEKEERGRGNFPDRFSARQFPNYSSELNVNALLLGDSALYLCASSLDLVGANVLTFGAGSRLTVL.